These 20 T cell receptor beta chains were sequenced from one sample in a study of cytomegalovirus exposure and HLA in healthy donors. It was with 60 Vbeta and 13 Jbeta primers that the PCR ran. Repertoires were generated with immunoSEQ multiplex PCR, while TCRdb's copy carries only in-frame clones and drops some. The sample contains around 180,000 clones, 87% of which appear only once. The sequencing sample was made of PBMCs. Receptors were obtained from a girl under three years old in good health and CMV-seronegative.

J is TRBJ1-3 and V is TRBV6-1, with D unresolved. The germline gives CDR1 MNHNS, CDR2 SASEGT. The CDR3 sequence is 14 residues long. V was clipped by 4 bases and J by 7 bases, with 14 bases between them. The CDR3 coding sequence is TGTGCCAGCAGTGGACAAGTGATTAGGAACACCATATATTTT. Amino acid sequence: CASSGQVIRNTIYF.

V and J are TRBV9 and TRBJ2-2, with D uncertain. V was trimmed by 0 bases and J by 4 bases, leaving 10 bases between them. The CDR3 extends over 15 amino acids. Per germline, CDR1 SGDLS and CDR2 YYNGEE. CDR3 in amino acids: CASSVVAGTTGELFF. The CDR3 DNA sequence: TGTGCCAGCAGCGTAGTGGCAGGTACCACCGGGGAGCTGTTTTTT.

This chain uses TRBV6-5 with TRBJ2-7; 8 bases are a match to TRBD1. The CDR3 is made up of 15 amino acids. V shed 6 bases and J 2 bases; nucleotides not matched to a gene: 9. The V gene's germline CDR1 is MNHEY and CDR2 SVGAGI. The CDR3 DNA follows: TGTGCCAGCAGACTACTGGGGACAGGTCCCTACGAGCAGTACTTC. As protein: CASRLLGTGPYEQYF.

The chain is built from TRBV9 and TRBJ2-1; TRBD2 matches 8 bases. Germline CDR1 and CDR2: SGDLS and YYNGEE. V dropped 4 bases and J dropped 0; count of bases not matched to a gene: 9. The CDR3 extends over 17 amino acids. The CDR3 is CASSTSGSNPSYNEQFF. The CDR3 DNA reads TGTGCCAGCAGCACGAGCGGGAGTAATCCCTCCTACAATGAGCAGTTCTTC.

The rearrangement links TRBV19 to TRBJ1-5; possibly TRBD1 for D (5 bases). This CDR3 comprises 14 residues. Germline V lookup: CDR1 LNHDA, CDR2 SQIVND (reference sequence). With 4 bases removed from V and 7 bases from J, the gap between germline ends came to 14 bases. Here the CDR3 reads CASSSGSTGQPQHF. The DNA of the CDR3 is TGTGCCAGTAGTAGCGGATCCACAGGACAGCCCCAGCATTTT.

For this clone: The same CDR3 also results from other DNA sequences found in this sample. CDR3 loop: CASSQGQNYGYTF. The CDR3 nucleotides are TGTGCCAGCAGCCAAGGACAGAACTATGGCTACACCTTC. The chain links TRBV14 to TRBJ1-2, with a tentative D call TRBD1 (5 bases). Germline V gives CDR1 SGHDN, CDR2 FVKESK. There are 13 residues in the CDR3. Trimming stripped 1 base from V and 2 bases from J, with 5 bases between.

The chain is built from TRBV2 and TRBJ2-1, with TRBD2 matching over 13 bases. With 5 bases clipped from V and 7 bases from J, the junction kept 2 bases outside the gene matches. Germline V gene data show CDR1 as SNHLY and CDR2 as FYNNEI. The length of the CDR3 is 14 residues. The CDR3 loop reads CASSRLAGGNEQFF. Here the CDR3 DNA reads TGTGCCAGCAGTCGACTAGCGGGGGGTAATGAGCAGTTCTTC.

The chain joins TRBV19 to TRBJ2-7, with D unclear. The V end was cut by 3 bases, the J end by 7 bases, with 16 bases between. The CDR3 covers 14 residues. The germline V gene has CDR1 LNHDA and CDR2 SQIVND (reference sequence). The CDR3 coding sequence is TGTGCCAGTAGTATCTCCCAGATTCCAGGTGAGCAGTACTTC. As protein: CASSISQIPGEQYF.

The CDR3 DNA reads as TGTGCCAGCAGCCTTACCGGGGGACCCGATTTTACGGCCGAGACCCAGTACTTC. Translated, it gives CASSLTGGPDFTAETQYF. This chain connects TRBV4-2 to TRBJ2-5; D may be TRBD2 (6 bases). V lost 4 bases and J lost 5, with 26 bases in between. Germline lookup yields CDR1 LGHNA and CDR2 YNFKEQ. This CDR3 has 18 residues.

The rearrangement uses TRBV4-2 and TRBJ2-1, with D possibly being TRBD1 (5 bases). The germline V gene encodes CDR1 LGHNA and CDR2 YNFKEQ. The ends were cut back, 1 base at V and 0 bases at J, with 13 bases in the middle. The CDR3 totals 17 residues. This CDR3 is CASSQGGWKSSYNEQFF. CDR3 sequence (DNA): TGTGCCAGCAGCCAAGGGGGCTGGAAAAGCTCCTACAATGAGCAGTTCTTC.

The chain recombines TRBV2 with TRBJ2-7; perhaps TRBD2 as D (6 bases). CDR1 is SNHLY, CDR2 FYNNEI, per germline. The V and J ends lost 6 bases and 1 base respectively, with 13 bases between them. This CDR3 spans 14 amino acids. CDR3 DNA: TGTGCCAGCAGCCCGTGGGGGGAATCCTACGAGCAGTACTTC. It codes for CASSPWGESYEQYF. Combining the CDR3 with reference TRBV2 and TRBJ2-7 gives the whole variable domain EPEVTQTPSHQVTQMGQEVILRCVPISNHLYFYWYRQILGQKVEFLVSFYNNEISEKSEIFDDQFSVERPDGSNFTLKIRSTKLEDSAMYFCASSPWGESYEQYFGPGTRLTVT.

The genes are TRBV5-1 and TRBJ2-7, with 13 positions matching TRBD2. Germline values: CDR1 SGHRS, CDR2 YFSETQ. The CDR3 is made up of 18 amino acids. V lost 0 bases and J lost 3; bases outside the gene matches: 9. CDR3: CASSLADRTSGSIYEQYF. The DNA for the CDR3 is TGCGCCAGCAGCTTGGCCGACAGGACTAGCGGGAGTATCTACGAGCAGTACTTC.

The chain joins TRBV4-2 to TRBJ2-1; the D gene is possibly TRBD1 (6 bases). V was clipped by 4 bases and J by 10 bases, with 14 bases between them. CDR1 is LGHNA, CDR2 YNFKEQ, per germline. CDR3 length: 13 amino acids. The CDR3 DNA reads TGTGCCAGCAGCCGGGACACGTTGGGGGAGCAGTTCTTC. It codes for CASSRDTLGEQFF.

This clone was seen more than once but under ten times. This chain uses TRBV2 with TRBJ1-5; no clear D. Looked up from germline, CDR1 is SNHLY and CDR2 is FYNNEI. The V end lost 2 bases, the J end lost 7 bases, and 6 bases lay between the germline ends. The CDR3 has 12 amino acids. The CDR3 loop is CASSESVQPQHF. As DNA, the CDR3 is TGTGCCAGCAGTGAAAGCGTGCAGCCCCAGCATTTT.

In DNA, the CDR3 is TGTGCCAGCAGCCCCTTTGTGCGGGGGGGCCTCGATGAGCAGTTCTTC. Translating gives CASSPFVRGGLDEQFF. The chain recombines TRBV7-9 with TRBJ2-1; TRBD2 agrees at 9 bases. The CDR3 sequence is 16 residues long. V trimming: 5 bases; J trimming: 8 bases; junction bases outside the gene matches: 13. In germline, CDR1 is SEHNR, CDR2 FQNEAQ (reference sequence). Full variable domain (missing parts from reference TRBV7-9 and TRBJ2-1): DTGVSQNPRHKITKRGQNVTFRCDPISEHNRLYWYRQTLGQGPEFLTYFQNEAQLEKSRLLSDRFSAERPKGSFSTLEIQRTEQGDSAMYLCASSPFVRGGLDEQFFGPGTRLTVL.

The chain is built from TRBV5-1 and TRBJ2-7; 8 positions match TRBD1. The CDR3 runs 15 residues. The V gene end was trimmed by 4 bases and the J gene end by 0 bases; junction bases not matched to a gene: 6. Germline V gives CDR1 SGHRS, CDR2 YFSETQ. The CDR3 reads CASSAGTGRSYEQYF. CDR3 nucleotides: TGCGCCAGCAGCGCGGGGACAGGTCGCTCCTACGAGCAGTACTTC.

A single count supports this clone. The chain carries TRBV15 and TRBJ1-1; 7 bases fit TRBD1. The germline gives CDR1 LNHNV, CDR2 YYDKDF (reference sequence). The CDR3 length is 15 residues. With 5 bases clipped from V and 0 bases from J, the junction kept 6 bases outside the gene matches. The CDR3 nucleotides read TGTGCCACCAGCCCAGGGGGGACGGTGAACACTGAAGCTTTCTTT. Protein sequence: CATSPGGTVNTEAFF.

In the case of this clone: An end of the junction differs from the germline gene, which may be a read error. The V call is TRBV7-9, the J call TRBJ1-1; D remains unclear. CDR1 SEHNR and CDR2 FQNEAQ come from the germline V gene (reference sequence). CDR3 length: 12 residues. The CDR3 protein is CSSSYSNTEAFF. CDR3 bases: TGTTCCAGCAGCTATAGCAACACTGAAGCTTTCTTT.

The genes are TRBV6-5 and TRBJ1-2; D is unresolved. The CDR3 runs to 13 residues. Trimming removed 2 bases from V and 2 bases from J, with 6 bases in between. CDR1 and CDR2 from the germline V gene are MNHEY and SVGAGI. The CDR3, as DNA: TGTGCCAGCAGTTACCCCGGGAACTATGGCTACACCTTC. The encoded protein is CASSYPGNYGYTF.

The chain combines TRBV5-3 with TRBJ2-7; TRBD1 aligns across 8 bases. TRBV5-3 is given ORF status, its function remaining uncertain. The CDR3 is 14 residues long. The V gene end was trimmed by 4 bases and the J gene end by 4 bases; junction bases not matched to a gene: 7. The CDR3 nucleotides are TGTGCCAGAAGCGGTCCCGGGACAGGATACGAGCAGTACTTC. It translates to CARSGPGTGYEQYF.